This T cell receptor beta chain derives from a study of T cell responses to AZD1222 COVID-19 vaccine. As concerns this clone: Its specificity is not known.

The method was immunoSEQ multiplex PCR; TCRdb's version includes in-frame clones alone and lacks a portion of them. The table includes 45,000 to 55,000 clones, approximately 79% detected once. The V segment lost 0 bases and the J segment 4 bases; nucleotides outside the gene matches: 8. This CDR3 is built from 17 residues. Germline values: CDR1 LGHNA, CDR2 YNFKEQ. Findings of the study overall: The repertoires were collected only after the peak T cell response.

The sample in question was peripheral blood, obtained on day 0 of MenACWY control vaccination. The clonotype originates from an adult in good health. The chain links TRBV4-2 to TRBJ2-1; 8 nucleotides agree with TRBD1. The CDR3 nucleotides read TGTGCCAGCAGCCAAGATAGGTCTACAGGGGGGTACAATGAGCAGTTCTTC. Translation gives CASSQDRSTGGYNEQFF.